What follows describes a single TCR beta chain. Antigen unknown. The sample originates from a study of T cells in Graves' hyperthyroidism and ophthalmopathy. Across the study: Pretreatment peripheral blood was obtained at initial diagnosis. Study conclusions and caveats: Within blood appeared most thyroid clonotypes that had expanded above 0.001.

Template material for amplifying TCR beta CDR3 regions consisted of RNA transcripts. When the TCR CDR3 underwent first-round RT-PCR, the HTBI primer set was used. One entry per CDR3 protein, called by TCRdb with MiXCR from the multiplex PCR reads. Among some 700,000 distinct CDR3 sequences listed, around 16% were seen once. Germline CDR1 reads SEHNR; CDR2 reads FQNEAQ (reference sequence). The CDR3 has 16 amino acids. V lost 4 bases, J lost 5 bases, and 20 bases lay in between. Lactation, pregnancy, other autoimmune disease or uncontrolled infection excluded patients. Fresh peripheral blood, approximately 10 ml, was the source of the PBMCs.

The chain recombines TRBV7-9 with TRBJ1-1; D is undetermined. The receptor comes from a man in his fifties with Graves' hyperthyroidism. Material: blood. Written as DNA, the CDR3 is TGTGCCAGCAGCTCAACCGAGACTCGTCGGGAAACTGAAGCTTTCTTT. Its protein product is CASSSTETRRETEAFF.